This passage covers 28 T cell receptor beta chains from one sample sequenced in a study of blood T cell repertoires in COVID-19. Profiled with immunoSEQ multiplex PCR; TCRdb holds only in-frame clones, not every one. Among some 210,000 clones listed, around 84% were seen once. Sequenced sample: peripheral blood. These receptors all come from a human donor in a cohort sampled during active COVID-19.

The J gene is TRBJ1-5, the V gene TRBV2, with a weak D call TRBD1 (5 bases). V shed 4 bases and J shed 6 bases, with 13 bases lying between them. Germline V gives CDR1 SNHLY, CDR2 FYNNEI. The CDR3 extends over 14 amino acids. The CDR3 coding sequence is TGTGCCAGCAGTGCCAGGGTGTTCGGTCAGCCCCAGCATTTT. It codes for CASSARVFGQPQHF.

This chain joins TRBV29-1 and TRBJ2-3; D is uncertain. V was shortened by 4 bases and J by 5 bases, with 10 bases between the two germline ends. Germline-derived CDR1 and CDR2 are SQVTM and ANQGSEA. This CDR3 spans 12 amino acids. CDR3 amino acids: CSVVLSGDTQYF. The CDR3 coding sequence is TGCAGCGTTGTTCTGTCGGGAGATACGCAGTATTTT.

The chain links TRBV3-1 (or the pseudogene TRBV3-2) to TRBJ2-3; 7 positions match TRBD2. In germline, CDR1 is LGHDT, CDR2 YNNKEL (reference sequence). V lost 0 bases to trimming and J lost 0 bases; unmatched junction nucleotides: 6. This CDR3 has 17 residues. CDR3 in amino acids: CASSQEGGIVSTDTQYF. The CDR3 coding sequence is TGTGCCAGCAGCCAAGAGGGGGGGATCGTGAGCACAGATACGCAGTATTTT.

This chain connects TRBV5-1 to TRBJ1-4; the match to TRBD1 covers 9 bases. Germline lookup yields CDR1 SGHRS and CDR2 YFSETQ. The trim removed 1 base at V and 7 bases at J, leaving 14 bases unmatched. CDR3 length: 18 residues. Written as DNA, the CDR3 is TGCGCCAGCAGCTTGAGGACAGGGGCTTATATCGTCGGTGAAAAACTGTTTTTT. Protein sequence: CASSLRTGAYIVGEKLFF. The full variable domain, with the rest looked up from reference TRBV5-1 and TRBJ1-4, is KAGVTQTPRYLIKTRGQQVTLSCSPISGHRSVSWYQQTPGQGLQFLFEYFSETQRNKGNFPGRFSGRQFSNSRSEMNVSTLELGDSALYLCASSLRTGAYIVGEKLFFGSGTQLSVL.

The V gene is TRBV7-9, the J gene TRBJ2-3, with D uncertain. Trimming pared 3 bases from V and 2 bases from J, leaving 9 bases between. Germline values: CDR1 SEHNR, CDR2 FQNEAQ (reference sequence). The CDR3 is 14 amino acids. The CDR3 loop is CASSFSQDTDTQYF. The CDR3 coding sequence is TGTGCCAGCAGCTTTTCCCAGGACACAGATACGCAGTATTTT.

This chain uses TRBV25-1 with TRBJ2-5; 11 nucleotides match TRBD1. V dropped 7 bases and J dropped 0; count of bases not matched to a gene: 7. Germline V CDR1 and CDR2: MGHDK, SYGVNS. The CDR3 is made up of 16 amino acids. The CDR3 here is CASTGQGATDQETQYF. As DNA, the CDR3 is TGTGCCAGCACAGGACAGGGGGCGACTGACCAAGAGACCCAGTACTTC.

The chain is built from TRBV5-1 and TRBJ2-2, with D possibly TRBD2 on 5 matching bases. CDR1 SGHRS and CDR2 YFSETQ come from the germline V gene. Deletions cut 0 bases from V and 6 bases from J, with 15 bases between. This CDR3 spans 16 amino acids. CDR3 residues: CASSLAEGPGAGELFF. The DNA of the CDR3 is TGCGCCAGCAGCTTGGCCGAGGGTCCAGGAGCCGGGGAGCTGTTTTTT. The whole variable domain, filled in from reference TRBV5-1 and TRBJ2-2, reads KAGVTQTPRYLIKTRGQQVTLSCSPISGHRSVSWYQQTPGQGLQFLFEYFSETQRNKGNFPGRFSGRQFSNSRSEMNVSTLELGDSALYLCASSLAEGPGAGELFFGEGSRLTVL.

V and J are TRBV9 and TRBJ2-1; tentatively, D is TRBD2 (7 bases). V gave up 3 bases and J gave up 4 bases, with 20 bases separating them. The CDR3 covers 17 residues. Germline V gives CDR1 SGDLS, CDR2 YYNGEE. Written as DNA, the CDR3 is TGTGCCAGCAGCGCCAGGTTGGGGGGGGCCGGATACAATGAGCAGTTCTTC. Its protein is CASSARLGGAGYNEQFF. The complete variable domain, with remaining parts taken from reference TRBV9 and TRBJ2-1, reads DSGVTQTPKHLITATGQRVTLRCSPRSGDLSVYWYQQSLDQGLQFLIQYYNGEERAKGNILERFSAQQFPDLHSELNLSSLELGDSALYFCASSARLGGAGYNEQFFGPGTRLTVL.

The chain uses TRBV5-1 and TRBJ1-1; TRBD1 might be the D (6 bases). Germline-derived CDR1 and CDR2 are SGHRS and YFSETQ. The CDR3 contains 14 residues. V was shortened by 3 bases and J by 5 bases, with 14 bases between the two germline ends. The CDR3: CASSWGGEGTEAFF. The DNA of the CDR3 is TGCGCCAGCAGCTGGGGGGGCGAGGGGACTGAAGCTTTCTTT.

V is TRBV11-2 and J is TRBJ2-3; 8 bases align to TRBD2. The CDR3 runs to 17 residues. V was clipped by 3 bases and J by 2 bases; unmatched bases: 10. Germline assignment: CDR1 SGHAT and CDR2 FQNNGV. The CDR3 DNA follows: TGTGCCAGCAGCTTCCCTACGGGGGGGAAACACACAGATACGCAGTATTTT. It specifies CASSFPTGGKHTDTQYF.

V gene TRBV7-8 combines with J gene TRBJ2-5, with no clear D. This CDR3 has 11 residues. Germline-derived CDR1 and CDR2 are SGHVS and FQNEAQ. V was clipped by 5 bases and J by 3 bases, with 4 bases between them. The CDR3 nucleotides read TGTGCCAGCAGCGTAAAAGAGACCCAGTACTTC. Its protein is CASSVKETQYF.

This clone was found a few times. The chain joins TRBV7-2 to TRBJ2-1; TRBD1 might be the D (5 bases). This CDR3 has 15 residues. CDR1 is SGHTA and CDR2 is FQGNSA in the germline V gene. V was shortened by 2 bases and J by 2 bases, with 10 bases between the two germline ends. The CDR3 spells CASSLWGSPYNEQFF. CDR3 sequence (DNA): TGTGCCAGCAGCTTATGGGGCAGCCCCTACAATGAGCAGTTCTTC.

This chain connects TRBV5-4 to TRBJ2-2; 7 bases map to TRBD2. Germline V gives CDR1 SGHNT, CDR2 YYREEE (reference sequence). J lost 0 bases, V lost 0 bases, and 2 bases had no gene match. This CDR3 contains 16 residues. The CDR3 sequence is CASSLVRGANTGELFF. CDR3 coding DNA: TGTGCCAGCAGCTTGGTTCGGGGGGCGAACACCGGGGAGCTGTTTTTT.

This sequence joins TRBV2 and TRBJ1-2; D is perhaps TRBD1 (6 bases). Trimming cost V 6 bases and J 5 bases, with 19 bases left between them. The germline CDR1 and CDR2 sequences are SNHLY and FYNNEI. The CDR3 is made up of 15 amino acids. The CDR3 is CASRAGDGGLYGYTF. CDR3 sequence (DNA): TGTGCCAGCAGGGCGGGGGACGGGGGGCTATATGGCTACACCTTC.

This clone was counted a few times. The chain combines TRBV7-8 with TRBJ1-3, with a tentative D call TRBD1 (5 bases). Germline V lookup: CDR1 SGHVS, CDR2 FQNEAQ. The ends were cut back, 10 bases at V and 2 bases at J, with 12 bases in the middle. There are 13 residues in the CDR3. DNA for the CDR3: TGTGCCACCCGCCGGGGCACTGGAAACACCATATATTTT. Amino acid sequence: CATRRGTGNTIYF.

This chain links TRBV2 with TRBJ1-2, with D uncertain. The CDR3 is 11 residues long. Germline V gene lookup returns CDR1 SNHLY and CDR2 FYNNEI. Trimming removed 6 bases at V and 11 bases at J, with 13 bases between. The CDR3 here is CASSVLNSYTF. CDR3 DNA sequence: TGTGCCAGCAGCGTACTCAACAGTTACACCTTC.

The chain has TRBV7-9 and TRBJ2-3; no clear D gene. V lost 5 bases and J 8 bases, leaving 14 bases between the germline ends. Germline V gives CDR1 SEHNR, CDR2 FQNEAQ (reference sequence). There are 13 residues in the CDR3. CDR3 sequence: CASSNRLQLTQYF. CDR3 DNA: TGTGCCAGCAGCAACCGACTGCAACTTACGCAGTATTTT.

The CDR3 DNA reads as TGTGCCAGTAGTAGAACTAGCGACAATGAGCAGTTCTTC. It encodes CASSRTSDNEQFF. The chain employs TRBV19 and TRBJ2-1, with 7 positions matching TRBD2. This CDR3 comprises 13 residues. Germline loops: CDR1 LNHDA, CDR2 SQIVND (reference sequence). Losses at the gene ends were 4 bases for V and 5 bases for J; bases not matched to a gene: 2. Drawing the rest from reference TRBV19 and TRBJ2-1, the complete variable domain is DGGITQSPKYLFRKEGQNVTLSCEQNLNHDAMYWYRQDPGQGLRLIYYSQIVNDFQKGDIAEGYSVSREKKESFPLTVTSAQKNPTAFYLCASSRTSDNEQFFGPGTRLTVL.

The chain recombines TRBV11-2 with TRBJ2-5; 13 nucleotides agree with TRBD2. The germline gives CDR1 SGHAT, CDR2 FQNNGV. The CDR3 runs 14 residues. V shed 6 bases and J 5 bases; nucleotides not matched to a gene: 3. DNA for the CDR3: TGTGCCAGCAGTACTAGCGGGGGGGCCGAGACCCAGTACTTC. Translating gives CASSTSGGAETQYF.

The rearrangement uses TRBV19 and TRBJ2-2; possible D gene TRBD2, 5 bases. The V gene's germline CDR1 is LNHDA and CDR2 SQIVND (reference sequence). The V gene lost 7 bases and the J gene lost 5 bases, with 11 bases spanning the gap. This CDR3 spans 13 amino acids. The CDR3 here is CASTPGRTGELFF. CDR3 nucleotides: TGTGCCAGTACCCCGGGAAGGACCGGGGAGCTGTTTTTT.

The chain uses TRBV30 and TRBJ2-5; 7 bases fit TRBD1. This CDR3 region has 16 residues. Trimming took 0 bases from V and 5 from J; bases not matched to a gene: 12. Germline-derived CDR1 and CDR2 are GTSNPN and SVGIG (reference sequence). For the CDR3, the DNA is TGTGCCTGGAGTGTACTTTTGAGGGGGCCAGGGGAGACCCAGTACTTC. Translation gives CAWSVLLRGPGETQYF.

The chain links TRBV7-2 to TRBJ2-1, with 7 positions matching TRBD2. The germline CDR1 and CDR2 sequences are SGHTA and FQGNSA. The junction had 8 bases not matched to a gene; V was cut back by 4 bases and J by 2 bases. This CDR3 spans 16 amino acids. CDR3: CASSYGAGVTYNEQFF. Here the CDR3 DNA reads TGTGCCAGCAGCTATGGCGCGGGGGTCACCTACAATGAGCAGTTCTTC.

The V gene is TRBV5-6, the J gene TRBJ1-2, with TRBD1 matching 9 bases. Germline V CDR1 and CDR2: SGHDT, YYEEEE. The ends lost 1 base at V and 2 bases at J; junction bases unmatched: 3. The CDR3 is 15 residues long. Here the CDR3 DNA reads TGTGCCAGCAGCTTGTCTGGGACAGGGAACTATGGCTACACCTTC. Its protein product is CASSLSGTGNYGYTF.

This chain links TRBV19 with TRBJ1-5, with 9 bases aligning to TRBD1. V dropped 6 bases and J dropped 4; count of bases not matched to a gene: 10. Germline V gives CDR1 LNHDA, CDR2 SQIVND (reference sequence). This CDR3 contains 16 residues. CDR3 region: CASRRIGQGTNQPQHF. For the CDR3, the DNA is TGTGCCAGTAGAAGGATAGGACAGGGGACTAATCAGCCCCAGCATTTT.

The genes are TRBV11-2 and TRBJ1-1, with 7 nucleotides matching TRBD1. The CDR3 extends over 16 amino acids. Germline CDR1 SGHAT, CDR2 FQNNGV. V dropped 5 bases and J dropped 0; count of bases not matched to a gene: 9. The CDR3 reads CASSPGDRILNTEAFF. The CDR3 bases are TGTGCCAGCAGCCCCGGGGACAGAATATTGAACACTGAAGCTTTCTTT.

The rearrangement links TRBV11-2 to TRBJ2-2; D is uncertain. CDR1 and CDR2 from the germline V gene are SGHAT and FQNNGV. The CDR3 spans 12 residues. Between the trimmed V and J ends, which lost 3 bases and 3 bases, there was a span of 2 bases. CDR3 nucleotides: TGTGCCAGCAGCTTCGACACCGGGGAGCTGTTTTTT. It yields the protein CASSFDTGELFF.

The chain carries TRBV28 and TRBJ2-7; TRBD1 might be the D (7 bases). CDR3 length: 14 amino acids. V was shortened by 6 bases and J by 0 bases, with 12 bases between the two germline ends. The germline V gene has CDR1 MDHEN and CDR2 SYDVKM. The CDR3 here is CASRRQGGSYEQYF. The CDR3, as DNA: TGTGCCAGCAGACGCCAGGGGGGCTCCTACGAGCAGTACTTC. The full variable domain, completed using reference TRBV28 and TRBJ2-7, is DVKVTQSSRYLVKRTGEKVFLECVQDMDHENMFWYRQDPGLGLRLIYFSYDVKMKEKGDIPEGYSVSREKKERFSLILESASTNQTSMYLCASRRQGGSYEQYFGPGTRLTVT.

This chain joins TRBV19 and TRBJ2-5, with 8 nucleotides matching TRBD1. V shed 10 bases, J shed 5 bases, and the junction held 15 bases outside the gene matches. Germline V gene sequence: CDR1 LNHDA, CDR2 SQIVND (reference sequence). The CDR3 extends over 15 amino acids. CDR3 loop: CATVATGQGPETQYF. The CDR3 DNA sequence: TGTGCCACCGTGGCGACTGGACAGGGACCGGAGACCCAGTACTTC.